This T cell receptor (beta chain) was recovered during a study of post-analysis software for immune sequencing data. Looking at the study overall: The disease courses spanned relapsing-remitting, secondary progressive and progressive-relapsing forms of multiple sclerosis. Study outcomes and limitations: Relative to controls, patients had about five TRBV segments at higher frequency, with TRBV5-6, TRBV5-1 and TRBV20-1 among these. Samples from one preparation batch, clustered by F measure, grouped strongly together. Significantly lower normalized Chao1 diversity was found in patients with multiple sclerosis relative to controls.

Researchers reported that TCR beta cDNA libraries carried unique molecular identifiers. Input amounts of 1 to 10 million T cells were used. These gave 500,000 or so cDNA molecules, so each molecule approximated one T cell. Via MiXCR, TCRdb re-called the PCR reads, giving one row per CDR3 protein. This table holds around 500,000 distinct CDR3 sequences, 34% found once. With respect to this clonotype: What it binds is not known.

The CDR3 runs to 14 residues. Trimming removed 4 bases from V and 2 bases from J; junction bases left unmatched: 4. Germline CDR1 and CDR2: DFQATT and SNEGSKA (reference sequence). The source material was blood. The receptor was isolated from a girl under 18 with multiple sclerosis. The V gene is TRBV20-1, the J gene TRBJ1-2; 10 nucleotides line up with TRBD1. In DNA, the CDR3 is TGCAGTGCTACCGGGACAGGGGTCAACTATGGCTACACCTTC. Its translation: CSATGTGVNYGYTF.